Described below is a single T cell receptor (beta chain) sequence and its context. The data stem from a study of blood T cell repertoires in COVID-19. Study overall: Samples representing acute and convalescent COVID-19 were sourced from the United States, Italy and Spain. In each case, the material was cDNA or gDNA derived from T cells, B-cell-depleted T cells, or PBMCs.

The Seattle patients joined while their infection was active and were tracked longitudinally afterward. This CDR3 is 17 amino acids long. The V segment lost 4 bases and the J segment 2 bases; nucleotides outside the gene matches: 10. Germline V CDR1 and CDR2: LNHDA, SQIVND (reference sequence). How the authors handled the data: Amplification with reference gene primers provided the estimates of nucleated cell counts. Profiling relied on immunoSEQ multiplex PCR, and the TCRdb table lists in-frame clones only, not all of them. The V and J calls and clone size come from that table; D and trimming were worked out from the DNA. The data hold 250,000 to 400,000 clones, with 90% observed a single time.

The TCR was taken from a woman in her twenties or thirties with COVID-19, enrolled during active disease. The chain couples TRBV19 to TRBJ2-7; 11 bases are shared with TRBD2. Sequencing was carried out using peripheral blood. The CDR3 is CASSTHLAGGYTYEQYF. In DNA, the CDR3 is TGTGCCAGTAGTACCCATCTAGCGGGAGGATATACCTACGAGCAGTACTTC.